The clone carrying this T cell receptor beta chain was seen repeatedly, ten times or more. TCRdb fed the reads into MiXCR, producing one record per CDR3 protein. The sample holds 150,000 to 200,000 distinct CDR3 sequences, roughly 9% seen once. This record belongs to a study of T cell repertoires in cytomegalovirus infection. The V gene lost 0 bases and the J gene lost 0 bases, with 12 bases spanning the gap. From germline, CDR1 is SGHRS and CDR2 YFSETQ. This CDR3 comprises 16 residues. The sequenced material came from PBMCs. The receptor was isolated from a human donor in good health (CMV status not recorded). Some clones in this sample may be carry-over from other donors' samples. The chain couples TRBV5-1 to TRBJ1-1; no clear D gene. CDR3 sequence reads: CASSLVSGILNTEAFF. CDR3 DNA sequence: TGCGCCAGCAGCTTGGTGTCAGGAATATTGAACACTGAAGCTTTCTTT. Based on the CDR3 plus reference TRBV5-1 and TRBJ1-1, the full variable domain is KAGVTQTPRYLIKTRGQQVTLSCSPISGHRSVSWYQQTPGQGLQFLFEYFSETQRNKGNFPGRFSGRQFSNSRSEMNVSTLELGDSALYLCASSLVSGILNTEAFFGQGTRLTVV.